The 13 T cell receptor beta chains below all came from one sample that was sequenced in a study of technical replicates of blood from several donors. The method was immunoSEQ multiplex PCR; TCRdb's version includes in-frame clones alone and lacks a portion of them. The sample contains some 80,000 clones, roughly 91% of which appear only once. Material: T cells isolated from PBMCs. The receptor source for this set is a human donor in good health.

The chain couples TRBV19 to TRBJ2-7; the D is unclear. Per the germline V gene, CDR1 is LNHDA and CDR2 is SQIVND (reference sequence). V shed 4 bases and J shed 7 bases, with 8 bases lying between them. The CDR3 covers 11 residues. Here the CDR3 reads CASSTSAEQYF. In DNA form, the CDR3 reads TGTGCCAGTAGTACTAGTGCAGAGCAGTACTTC.

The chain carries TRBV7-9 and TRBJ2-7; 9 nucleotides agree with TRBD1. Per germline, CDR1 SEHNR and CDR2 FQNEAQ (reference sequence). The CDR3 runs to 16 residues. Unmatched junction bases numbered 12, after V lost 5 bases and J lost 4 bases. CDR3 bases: TGTGCCAGCAGCCGATACCTGGACAGGGGAGCGTACGAGCAGTACTTC. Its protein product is CASSRYLDRGAYEQYF.

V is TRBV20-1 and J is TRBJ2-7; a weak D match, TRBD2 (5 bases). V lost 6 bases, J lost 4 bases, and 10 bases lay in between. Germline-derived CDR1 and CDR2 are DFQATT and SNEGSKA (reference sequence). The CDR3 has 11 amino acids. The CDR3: CSAGPGYEQYF. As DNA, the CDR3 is TGCAGTGCCGGGCCGGGATACGAGCAGTACTTC.

CDR3 DNA: TGTGCCAGCAGCCGAGAGATAACTAGCGGGACTTTCAATGAGCAGTTCTTC. This sequence encodes CASSREITSGTFNEQFF. This chain links TRBV4-2 with TRBJ2-1; TRBD2 matches at 10 bases. The CDR3 is 17 amino acids. Trimming at V came to 4 bases and at J to 6 bases, leaving 12 bases not matched to a gene. Looked up from germline, CDR1 is LGHNA and CDR2 is YNFKEQ.

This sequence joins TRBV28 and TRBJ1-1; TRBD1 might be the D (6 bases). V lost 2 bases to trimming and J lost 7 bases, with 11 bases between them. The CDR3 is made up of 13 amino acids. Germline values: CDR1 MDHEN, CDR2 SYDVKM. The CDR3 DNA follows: TGTGCCAGCAGTTTACCAGCAGGGGTTGAAGCTTTCTTT. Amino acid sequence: CASSLPAGVEAFF.

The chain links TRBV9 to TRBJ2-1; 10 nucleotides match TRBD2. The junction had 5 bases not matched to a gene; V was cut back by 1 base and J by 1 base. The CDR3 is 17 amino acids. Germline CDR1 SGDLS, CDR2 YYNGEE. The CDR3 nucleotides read TGTGCCAGCAGCGTAAGCGGGAGGGCCGAGTCCTACAATGAGCAGTTCTTC. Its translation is CASSVSGRAESYNEQFF.

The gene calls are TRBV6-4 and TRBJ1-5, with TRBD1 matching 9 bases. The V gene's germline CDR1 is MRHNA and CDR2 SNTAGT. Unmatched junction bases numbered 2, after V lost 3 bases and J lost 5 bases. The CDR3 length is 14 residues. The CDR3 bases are TGTGCCAGCAGTGAGACAGGGGGGTATCAGCCCCAGCATTTT. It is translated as CASSETGGYQPQHF.

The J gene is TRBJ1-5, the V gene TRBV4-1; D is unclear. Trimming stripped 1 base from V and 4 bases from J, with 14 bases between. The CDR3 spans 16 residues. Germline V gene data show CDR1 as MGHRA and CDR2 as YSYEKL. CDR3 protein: CASSQAPGSGNQPQHF. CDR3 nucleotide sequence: TGCGCCAGCAGCCAAGCCCCCGGGTCTGGAAATCAGCCCCAGCATTTT.

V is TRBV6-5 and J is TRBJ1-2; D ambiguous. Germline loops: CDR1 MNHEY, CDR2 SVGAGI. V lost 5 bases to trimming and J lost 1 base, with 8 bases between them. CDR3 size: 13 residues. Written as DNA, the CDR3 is TGTGCCAGCAGTCCCGGACTTAACTATGGCTACACCTTC. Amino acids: CASSPGLNYGYTF.

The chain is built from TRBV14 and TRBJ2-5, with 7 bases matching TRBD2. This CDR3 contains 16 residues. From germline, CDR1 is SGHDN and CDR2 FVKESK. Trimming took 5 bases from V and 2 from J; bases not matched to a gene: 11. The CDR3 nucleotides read TGTGCCAGCAGCATTCGATACGGGACTACACAAGAGACCCAGTACTTC. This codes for CASSIRYGTTQETQYF. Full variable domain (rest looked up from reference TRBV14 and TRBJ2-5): EAGVTQFPSHSVIEKGQTVTLRCDPISGHDNLYWYRRVMGKEIKFLLHFVKESKQDESGMPNNRFLAERTGGTYSTLKVQPAELEDSGVYFCASSIRYGTTQETQYFGPGTRLLVL.

CDR3 coding DNA: TGTGCCAGCTCACCTGAGGGTTGGAGCTATGGCTACACCTTC. It encodes CASSPEGWSYGYTF. The rearrangement joins TRBV18 to TRBJ1-2; D remains unclear. V shed 3 bases and J shed 4 bases, with 12 bases lying between them. The germline V gene encodes CDR1 KGHSH and CDR2 LQKENI. CDR3 length: 14 residues.

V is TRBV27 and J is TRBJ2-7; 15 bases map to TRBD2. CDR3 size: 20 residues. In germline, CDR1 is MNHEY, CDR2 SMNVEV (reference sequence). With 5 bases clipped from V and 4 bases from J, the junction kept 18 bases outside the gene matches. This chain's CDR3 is CASSPPLTGLAGGSFYEQYF. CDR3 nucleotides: TGTGCCAGCAGTCCACCTCTGACAGGACTAGCGGGAGGGTCGTTTTACGAGCAGTACTTC.

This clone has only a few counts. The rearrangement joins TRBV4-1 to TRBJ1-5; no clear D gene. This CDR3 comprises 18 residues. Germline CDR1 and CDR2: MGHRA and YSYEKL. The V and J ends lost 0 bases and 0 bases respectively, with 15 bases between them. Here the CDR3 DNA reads TGCGCCAGCAGCCAAGATAGTTTTACGAGTAATAGCAATCAGCCCCAGCATTTT. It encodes CASSQDSFTSNSNQPQHF.